This is a list of T cell receptor beta chains from one sample in a study of vaccination and CD4 T cells after COVID-19. No antigen is known for these receptors. TCRdb reanalysed the PCR reads using MiXCR and keeps one entry per CDR3 protein. The sample includes approximately 10,000 distinct CDR3 sequences, less than 45% of them seen just once. Sequencing was performed on CD4+ T cells from blood, cultured in vitro. The source is a human donor in good health. Both conserved end residues are part of each CDR3. The D gene is left open where the match is weak. The size field is filled for only some rows; it gives once, few, many or a size class.

V	D	size	length	J	CDR3	DNA
TRBV18	TRBD1	NA	15	TRBJ1-2	CASSPLPGGDYGYTF	TGTGCCAGCTCACCGCTTCCAGGGGGCGACTATGGCTACACCTTC
TRBV7-9	TRBD2	NA	15	TRBJ2-3	CASSPGRERTDTQYF	TGTGCCAGCAGCCCGGGGCGGGAGAGGACAGATACGCAGTATTTT
TRBV15	TRBD2	NA	16	TRBJ2-3	CATSRGSGTSTDTQYF	TGTGCCACCAGCAGAGGTAGCGGGACTAGCACAGATACGCAGTATTTT
TRBV20-1	NA	NA	11	TRBJ2-1	CSAKPINEQFF	TGCAGTGCCAAACCTATCAATGAGCAGTTCTTC
TRBV6-5	TRBD1	few	16	TRBJ2-2	CASSSRQGAWTGELFF	TGTGCCAGCAGTTCCAGACAGGGGGCGTGGACCGGGGAGCTGTTTTTT
TRBV19	TRBD1	NA	15	TRBJ1-2	CASSPPPGQAYGYTF	TGTGCCAGTAGTCCCCCGCCCGGACAGGCCTATGGCTACACCTTC
TRBV20-1	NA	once	12	TRBJ2-1	CSARDTGGGQFF	TGCAGTGCTAGAGATACGGGGGGCGGACAGTTCTTC
TRBV6-2/TRBV6-3	TRBD1	few	17	TRBJ1-5	CASSYSGTDLFNQPQHF	TGTGCCAGCAGTTACTCAGGGACAGATCTCTTCAATCAGCCCCAGCATTTT
TRBV6-1	TRBD1	NA	14	TRBJ1-1	CASILDRVNTEAFF	TGTGCCAGCATCCTAGACAGGGTGAACACTGAAGCTTTCTTT
TRBV28	NA	NA	16	TRBJ2-5	CASSLWGGTGQETQYF	TGTGCCAGCAGTTTATGGGGGGGTACAGGGCAAGAGACCCAGTACTTC
TRBV2	NA	NA	14	TRBJ2-7	CASSYNKFSYEQYF	TGTGCCAGCAGTTATAATAAATTCTCATACGAGCAGTACTTC
TRBV20-1	NA	few	13	TRBJ2-4	CSARDSRAGIQYF	TGCAGTGCTAGAGATTCTAGGGCAGGCATTCAGTACTTC
TRBV7-6	TRBD2	NA	19	TRBJ2-3	CASSLQGALAGGRKDTQYF	TGTGCCAGCAGCTTGCAGGGGGCCCTAGCGGGAGGGCGGAAAGATACGCAGTATTTT
TRBV5-4	NA	NA	14	TRBJ2-5	CASSRDRVVETQYF	TGTGCCAGCAGCAGGGATAGGGTAGTGGAGACCCAGTACTTC
TRBV28	NA	NA	14	TRBJ2-1	CASSLDWNYNEQFF	TGTGCCAGCAGTCTGGACTGGAATTACAATGAGCAGTTCTTC
TRBV6-2/TRBV6-3	NA	once	15	TRBJ2-5	CASSFLRDVKETQYF	TGTGCCAGCAGTTTCCTCAGGGATGTAAAAGAGACCCAGTACTTC
TRBV30	NA	NA	12	TRBJ1-2	CAWSLVNYGYTF	TGTGCCTGGAGTTTAGTTAACTATGGCTACACCTTC
TRBV27	NA	NA	13	TRBJ1-1	CASRRTTNTEAFF	TGTGCCAGCAGGAGGACAACGAACACTGAAGCTTTCTTT